This T cell receptor beta chain was captured in a study of Tregs in tolerant kidney transplant recipients. Study-level findings and limits: The small number of patients limits these findings pending further validation. Biological reproducibility was not directly addressed, but technical replication error appeared minimal. Tregs expanded with activated donor B cells seemed most donor-specific.

Related graft donors supplied nonmyeloablative bone marrow transplants, and mixed chimerism was transient. CD4+CD25+CD127- Tregs, CD4+CD25- non-Tregs, CD4 and CD8 cells were sorted. The CDR3 has 14 residues. Trimming took off 6 bases at V and 8 bases at J, with 16 bases between the two ends. CDR1 is KGHSH and CDR2 is LQKENI in the germline V gene. Worth noting for this clone: Its antigen is not known.

Sequencing was performed with immunoSEQ multiplex PCR; in TCRdb, only in-frame clones are kept and a portion is missing. This table holds around 86,000 clones, roughly nine tenths found once. The V gene is TRBV18, the J gene TRBJ1-4; D is possibly TRBD1 (5 bases). The material sequenced was CD4+ T cells from blood (PBMCs), taken 24 months after the transplant. This clonotype originated in a human patient who received a combined kidney and bone marrow transplant. Part of the T cells may come from the graft donor. DNA of the CDR3: TGTGCCAGCTCCCTCTCGGGGGAGAAAGAAAAACTGTTTTTT. Its translation is CASSLSGEKEKLFF.